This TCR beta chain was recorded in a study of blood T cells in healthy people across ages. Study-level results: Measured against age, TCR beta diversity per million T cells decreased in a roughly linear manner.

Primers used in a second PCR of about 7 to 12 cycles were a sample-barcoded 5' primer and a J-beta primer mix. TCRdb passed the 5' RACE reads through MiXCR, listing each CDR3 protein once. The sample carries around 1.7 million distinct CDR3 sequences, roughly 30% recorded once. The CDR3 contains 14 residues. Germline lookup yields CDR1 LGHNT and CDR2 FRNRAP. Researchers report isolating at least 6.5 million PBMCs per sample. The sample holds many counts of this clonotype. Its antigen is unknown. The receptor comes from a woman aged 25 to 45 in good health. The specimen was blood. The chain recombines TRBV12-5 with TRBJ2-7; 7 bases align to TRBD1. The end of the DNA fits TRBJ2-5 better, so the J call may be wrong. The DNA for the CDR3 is TGTGCTAGTGGTTTGCCCGGGACAGCGGAGACCCAGTACTTC. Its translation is CASGLPGTAETQYF.